These 18 T cell receptor beta chains share one sample of origin, sequenced in a study of T-cell reconstitution after alpha-beta-depleted transplantation in children. The authors prepared the TCRbeta library with unique molecular identifiers. TCRdb ran MiXCR on the PCR reads and lists one entry per CDR3 protein. The profile shows 300,000 to 400,000 distinct CDR3 sequences, roughly 15% of them singletons. Sample: PBMCs, mostly from graft donor cells, taken 360 days after TCRalphabeta/CD19-depleted stem cell transplant. These receptors originate from a male patient aged 2-15 years who had a stem cell transplant for acute lymphoblastic leukemia, so the T cells may come from the graft donor.

In this sample, this clonotype turned up a few times. The rearrangement joins TRBV7-2 to TRBJ1-2; 7 bases line up with TRBD1. Germline CDR1 SGHTA, CDR2 FQGNSA. Unmatched junction bases numbered 9, after V lost 3 bases and J lost 8 bases. The CDR3 is 14 residues long. CDR3 nucleotide sequence: TGTGCCAGCAGCTTTTCCCCAGGGACAGTCGGCTACACCTTC. Amino acid sequence: CASSFSPGTVGYTF. The full variable domain, with the rest looked up from reference TRBV7-2 and TRBJ1-2, is GAGVSQSPSNKVTEKGKDVELRCDPISGHTALYWYRQSLGQGLEFLIYFQGNSAPDKSGLPSDRFSAERTGGSVSTLTIQRTQQEDSAVYLCASSFSPGTVGYTFGSGTRLTVV.

This clonotype was seen more than once but under ten times. The V call is TRBV29-1, the J call TRBJ2-5; TRBD2 matches 13 bases. V lost 6 bases and J lost 3; bases outside the gene matches: 16. Germline CDR1 and CDR2: SQVTM and ANQGSEA. This CDR3 is 18 amino acids long. In nucleotides, the CDR3 is TGCAGCGTCATACTAGCGGGAGGGCCCATGATGAAAAAAGAGACCCAGTACTTC. The encoded protein is CSVILAGGPMMKKETQYF.

The gene calls are TRBV20-1 and TRBJ2-3; no reliable D call. V lost 3 bases, J lost 8 bases, and 6 bases lay in between. The CDR3 contains 10 residues. The germline V gene encodes CDR1 DFQATT and CDR2 SNEGSKA (reference sequence). The CDR3 protein is CSASPRTQYF. The DNA of the CDR3 is TGCAGTGCTAGTCCCCGTACGCAGTATTTT.

This clonotype was detected many times. This rearrangement joins TRBV10-3 to TRBJ2-7, with D possibly TRBD1 on 6 matching bases. The V gene's germline CDR1 is ENHRY and CDR2 SYGVKD. There are 14 residues in the CDR3. Trimming removed 3 bases at V and 0 bases at J, with 9 bases between. The CDR3 nucleotides read TGTGCCATCAGTGATCCACAGGGCTCCTACGAGCAGTACTTC. Encoded protein: CAISDPQGSYEQYF.

V usage is TRBV20-1 and J usage is TRBJ2-5; 12 nucleotides agree with TRBD2. Germline assignment: CDR1 DFQATT and CDR2 SNEGSKA (reference sequence). V lost 0 bases and J lost 4; bases outside the gene matches: 9. CDR3 size: 17 residues. CDR3 region: CSARDSYLAGGRETQYF. In DNA, the CDR3 is TGCAGTGCTAGAGATTCCTATCTAGCGGGAGGGCGAGAGACCCAGTACTTC.

The V and J genes are TRBV20-1 and TRBJ2-5; 7 nucleotides align to TRBD2. V shed 2 bases, J shed 5 bases, and the junction held 5 bases outside the gene matches. CDR3 length: 13 amino acids. Per the germline V gene, CDR1 is DFQATT and CDR2 is SNEGSKA (reference sequence). The CDR3: CSARRREWETQYF. The CDR3 DNA sequence: TGCAGTGCTAGAAGGCGGGAGTGGGAGACCCAGTACTTC.

This clonotype was seen ten or more times. The chain has TRBV3-1 and TRBJ2-7; D unresolved. The V end was cut by 0 bases, the J end by 3 bases, with 12 bases between. The CDR3 is 15 residues long. Germline lookup yields CDR1 LGHDT and CDR2 YNNKEL (reference sequence). This CDR3 is CASSQDRLPFYEQYF. CDR3 DNA sequence: TGTGCCAGCAGCCAAGATAGGCTTCCCTTCTACGAGCAGTACTTC.

This clonotype was counted at least ten times. The V gene is TRBV7-3, the J gene TRBJ2-5; D uncertain. Germline loops: CDR1 SGHTA, CDR2 FQGTGA. This CDR3 has 14 residues. Trimming removed 1 base from V and 5 bases from J, with 11 bases in between. The CDR3 here is CASSLNPGWETQYF. The CDR3 DNA follows: TGTGCCAGCAGCTTAAATCCGGGTTGGGAGACCCAGTACTTC.

This clonotype has only a few counts. This chain links TRBV20-1 with TRBJ1-1; D may be TRBD1 (5 bases). Germline V gene sequence: CDR1 DFQATT, CDR2 SNEGSKA (reference sequence). The length of the CDR3 is 13 residues. Trimming removed 5 bases at V and 0 bases at J, with 10 bases between. The CDR3 DNA reads TGCAGTGCTGCCAGGGTCATGAACACTGAAGCTTTCTTT. Its protein product is CSAARVMNTEAFF.

This clonotype showed up just a few times. The chain links TRBV28 to TRBJ2-7, with a possible D match to TRBD2 (5 bases). The CDR3 spans 17 residues. Trimming left V 5 bases short and J 1 base short, with 21 bases between. The germline CDR1 and CDR2 sequences are MDHEN and SYDVKM. Here the CDR3 reads CASSPLASWTGSYEQYF. The CDR3 nucleotides read TGTGCCAGCAGTCCCCTGGCCTCCTGGACGGGGTCCTACGAGCAGTACTTC.

This chain links TRBV12-3 or TRBV12-4 with TRBJ2-7; D tentatively reads TRBD1 or TRBD2 (6 bases each). V was shortened by 5 bases and J by 4 bases, with 18 bases between the two germline ends. This CDR3 comprises 15 residues. In DNA, the CDR3 is TGTGCCAGCAGTCGCGGGACAAGGCTGCCGTACGAGCAGTACTTC. Protein sequence: CASSRGTRLPYEQYF.

Only a few counts were recorded for this clonotype. J is TRBJ1-5 and V is TRBV25-1; TRBD1 aligns across 9 bases. The CDR3 is 14 amino acids. The V gene end was trimmed by 3 bases and the J gene end by 5 bases; junction bases not matched to a gene: 2. CDR1 MGHDK and CDR2 SYGVNS come from the germline V gene. The DNA of the CDR3 is TGTGCCAGCAGTGAGGGACAGGGCGATCAGCCCCAGCATTTT. Its translation: CASSEGQGDQPQHF. Full variable domain (rest looked up from reference TRBV25-1 and TRBJ1-5): EADIYQTPRYLVIGTGKKITLECSQTMGHDKMYWYQQDPGMELHLIHYSYGVNSTEKGDLSSESTVSRIRTEHFPLTLESARPSHTSQYLCASSEGQGDQPQHFGDGTRLSIL.

This clonotype was detected only a few times. V is TRBV7-9 and J is TRBJ1-4, with no clear D. V dropped 3 bases and J dropped 7 bases, with 12 bases sitting between them. The CDR3 has 14 amino acids. The germline V gene has CDR1 SEHNR and CDR2 FQNEAQ (reference sequence). The CDR3 DNA reads TGTGCCAGCAGCTTGGGAGGCACCGGTGAAAAACTGTTTTTT. Protein product: CASSLGGTGEKLFF.

This clonotype has a handful of counts. The gene calls are TRBV20-1 and TRBJ1-2; D gene uncertain. CDR1 DFQATT and CDR2 SNEGSKA come from the germline V gene (reference sequence). The CDR3 contains 11 residues. V lost 6 bases and J lost 8, with 13 bases in between. The CDR3 here is CSALGQEGYTF. The CDR3, as DNA: TGCAGTGCCCTAGGGCAGGAGGGCTACACCTTC.

The rearrangement uses TRBV6-2 or TRBV6-3 and TRBJ2-3, with 9 nucleotides matching TRBD2. CDR1 and CDR2 (germline): MNHEY, SVGEGT. V was clipped by 5 bases and J by 1 base; unmatched bases: 7. The CDR3 spans 16 residues. For the CDR3, the DNA is TGTGCCAGCAGTCCGGATAGCGGGAGAGGCACAGATACGCAGTATTTT. This codes for CASSPDSGRGTDTQYF.

This rearrangement joins TRBV20-1 to TRBJ2-3; 7 bases are a match to TRBD2. J was trimmed by 2 bases and V by 6 bases; bases with no gene match: 23. The germline CDR1 and CDR2 sequences are DFQATT and SNEGSKA (reference sequence). This CDR3 comprises 19 residues. CDR3 sequence: CSAPRRLRGRALPTDTQYF. The CDR3 bases are TGCAGTGCCCCGAGGCGGCTGAGAGGGAGGGCCTTGCCCACAGATACGCAGTATTTT.

The gene calls are TRBV4-1 and TRBJ2-5, with 9 positions matching TRBD1. V lost 1 base and J lost 4; bases outside the gene matches: 7. CDR3 length: 16 residues. Germline CDR1 MGHRA, CDR2 YSYEKL. Here the CDR3 reads CASSQGYRGRGETQYF. The CDR3 DNA follows: TGCGCCAGCAGCCAAGGATACAGGGGGCGAGGAGAGACCCAGTACTTC.

This clonotype was detected many times. CDR3: CSVAGRQNTEAFF. The CDR3 DNA is TGCAGCGTTGCCGGGCGGCAGAACACTGAAGCTTTCTTT. V usage is TRBV29-1 and J usage is TRBJ1-1; D remains ambiguous. Trimming took off 4 bases at V and 1 base at J, with 10 bases between the two ends. Germline-derived CDR1 and CDR2 are SQVTM and ANQGSEA. The CDR3 runs to 13 residues.